This is a list of T cell receptor beta chains from one sample in a study of vaccination effects on CD4 cells after COVID-19. Their antigens are not known. Generated by immunoSEQ multiplex PCR, the TCRdb table keeps only in-frame clones and is missing some. Of some 68,000 clones in the sample, approximately 72% were seen once. This sample comprised CD4+ T cells from PBMCs cultured with HCoV-OC43 spike peptides, obtained before COVID-19 vaccination. These receptors were obtained from a human donor who received a COVID-19 vaccine. Each CDR3 is given with its conserved first and last residue. Fields, in order: D gene, clone size, J gene, CDR3 length, V gene, CDR3 protein, CDR3 DNA. D genes are given only for firm matches. Rows give clone size only sometimes, using once, few, many, or a class for an expanded clone.

-	-	TRBJ2-3	13	TRBV19	CATLSLGTDTQYF	TGTGCCACTCTTTCGTTGGGTACAGATACGCAGTATTTT
TRBD2	few	TRBJ2-5	19	TRBV7-2	CASSLIAGTSGFIQETQYF	TGTGCCAGCAGCTTGATTGCCGGGACTAGCGGGTTTATACAAGAGACCCAGTACTTC
-	-	TRBJ2-3	17	TRBV5-1	CASEETGTVSSTDTQYF	TGCGCCAGTGAGGAAACCGGGACTGTCAGTAGCACAGATACGCAGTATTTT
-	-	TRBJ2-3	14	TRBV15	CATSSGLSTDTQYF	TGTGCCACCAGCTCTGGTCTGAGCACAGATACGCAGTATTTT
-	-	TRBJ1-2	17	TRBV19	CASSTNPGQIANYGYTF	TGTGCCAGTAGTACGAACCCTGGACAAATTGCTAACTATGGCTACACCTTC
-	-	TRBJ1-3	12	TRBV12-3/TRBV12-4	CASSFEEGTIYF	TGTGCCAGCAGTTTTGAAGAAGGCACCATATATTTT
-	-	TRBJ1-1	12	TRBV7-8	CASRAMYTEAFF	TGTGCCAGCAGGGCGATGTACACTGAAGCTTTCTTT
TRBD1	-	TRBJ1-6	14	TRBV10-2	CASSVTGGSSPLHF	TGCGCCAGCAGTGTAACAGGGGGCTCCTCACCCCTCCACTTT
-	-	TRBJ2-3	11	TRBV2	CASKYSDTQYF	TGTGCCAGCAAATATTCAGATACGCAGTATTTT
-	-	TRBJ1-1	12	TRBV12-3/TRBV12-4	CASSLGGAISFF	TGTGCCAGCAGTTTGGGGGGGGCGATTTCTTTCTTT
-	-	TRBJ1-5	15	TRBV5-1	CASSRAWEPGEPQHF	TGCGCCAGCAGCCGCGCGTGGGAGCCCGGGGAGCCCCAGCATTTT
-	-	TRBJ1-3	15	TRBV6-5	CASSYSLASGNTIYF	TGTGCCAGCAGTTACTCGCTTGCCTCAGGAAACACCATATATTTT
TRBD1	-	TRBJ1-5	15	TRBV5-1	CASSPGGGSGQPQHF	TGCGCCAGCAGCCCCGGAGGGGGCTCGGGCCAGCCCCAGCATTTT
-	-	TRBJ2-2	14	TRBV6-5	CASSRSANTGELFF	TGTGCCAGCAGTCGCAGCGCGAACACCGGGGAGCTGTTTTTT
TRBD1	-	TRBJ2-3	16	TRBV3-1/TRBV3-2	CASSVRGPVERDTQYF	TGTGCCAGCAGTGTCAGGGGGCCCGTTGAAAGGGATACGCAGTATTTT
TRBD1	-	TRBJ1-5	13	TRBV6-5	CASSTGDKQPQHF	TGTGCCAGCAGTACAGGGGATAAGCAGCCCCAGCATTTT
-	-	TRBJ2-3	16	TRBV14	CASSKNGPNTADTQYF	TGTGCCAGCAGCAAAAACGGACCTAACACGGCAGATACGCAGTATTTT
-	-	TRBJ1-3	14	TRBV3-1/TRBV3-2	CASSQGTAGNTIYF	TGTGCCAGCAGCCAAGGGACGGCGGGAAACACCATATATTTT
TRBD2	once	TRBJ2-1	16	TRBV18	CASSLTTSGGADEQFF	TGTGCCAGCTCACTCACCACTAGCGGGGGGGCTGATGAGCAGTTCTTC
TRBD1	-	TRBJ2-3	15	TRBV5-1	CASSLPGQGTDTQYF	TGCGCCAGCAGCTTACCGGGACAGGGCACAGATACGCAGTATTTT
TRBD1	once	TRBJ1-1	15	TRBV14	CASSQRTGRRTEAFF	TGTGCCAGCAGCCAAAGGACAGGGCGGAGGACTGAAGCTTTCTTT
TRBD2	-	TRBJ2-3	17	TRBV6-1	CASSVLGLAGGPDTQYF	TGTGCCAGCAGTGTCCTCGGACTAGCGGGGGGCCCAGATACGCAGTATTTT
-	-	TRBJ2-5	13	TRBV30	CAWSRGAGETQYF	TGTGCCTGGAGTAGGGGGGCGGGGGAGACCCAGTACTTC
-	-	TRBJ1-5	15	TRBV6-5	CASSPQGSVEQPQHF	TGTGCCAGCAGTCCTCAGGGTTCGGTAGAACAGCCCCAGCATTTT
-	-	TRBJ1-1	15	TRBV18	CASSPLAGANTEAFF	TGTGCCAGCTCACCACTGGCAGGGGCGAACACTGAAGCTTTCTTT
-	-	TRBJ2-1	14	TRBV5-6	CASSLLRGRGEQFF	TGTGCCAGCAGCTTGTTGCGGGGCCGGGGAGAGCAGTTCTTC